This paragraph reports one T cell receptor (beta chain). Its antigen is undetermined. It was with a sample-barcoded 5' primer and a J-beta primer mix that a second PCR of roughly 7 to 12 cycles was run. TCRdb called the 5' RACE reads again in MiXCR, with one record for every CDR3 protein. The sample shows around 900,000 distinct CDR3 sequences, roughly half of them seen only once. The data stem from a study of blood T cells in healthy people across ages. Points from the study as a whole: The percentage of naive T cells correlated strongly with TCR beta diversity. Both higher diversity and more naive CD4+ cells marked long-lived donors when set against aged donors.

Extraction of total RNA produced a minimum of 5.5 micrograms from each sample. This receptor was taken from a woman aged 60 to 75 in good health. The specimen was blood.

CDR3 sequence reads: CASSLRWDTNQPQHF. The CDR3 nucleotides read TGTGCCAGCAGTTTACGGTGGGACACCAATCAGCCCCAGCATTTT. The chain couples TRBV12-3 or TRBV12-4 to TRBJ1-5; D might be TRBD1 (6 bases). Between the trimmed V and J ends, which lost 2 bases and 3 bases, there was a span of 11 bases. The CDR3 is 15 amino acids.